The 10 T cell receptor beta chains below were found in one sample sequenced in a study of Graves' ophthalmopathy and Graves' hyperthyroidism (dated by TCRdb to the late 2010s). The instrument given in TCRdb is Illumina HiSeq 2000. For repertoire sequencing, the TCR beta CDR3 regions were amplified from RNA transcripts. A first-round RT-PCR used HTBI primers with the Qiagen OneStep RT-PCR kit, followed by a second-round multiplex PCR, size selection and purification. The public reads were reanalyzed by TCRdb: fastp trimming at Q25, MiXCR alignment, in-frame beta chains only. Each CDR3 protein appears once, grouped with its most common genes and DNA. This sample lists 45,000 to 60,000 distinct CDR3 sequences; around 50% were detected once. Of the sample, 4.7% falls within the top ten clones. The sequenced sample was peripheral blood. All receptors come from an adult woman with Graves' ophthalmopathy.

On this clonotype: A much larger clone differs by one base, so this may be a read error. CDR3 amino acids: CASSLGGRPNEKLFF. The CDR3 DNA reads TGTGCCAGCAGTTTAGGGGGGCGGCCTAATGAAAAACTGTTTTTT. The chain carries TRBV28 and TRBJ1-4; the D gene is possibly TRBD1 (6 bases). Trimming removed 2 bases at V and 3 bases at J, with 10 bases between. This CDR3 spans 15 amino acids. CDR1 and CDR2 (germline): MDHEN, SYDVKM.

The CDR3 DNA sequence: TGTGCCAGCAGCTCTCTTAGTCACGGTAGCTATGGCTACACCTTC. Its translation: CASSSLSHGSYGYTF. The rearrangement uses TRBV7-9 and TRBJ1-2; D is uncertain. CDR3 length equals 15 residues. V was pared by 4 bases and J by 4 bases, with 16 bases between. Germline V lookup: CDR1 SEHNR, CDR2 FQNEAQ (reference sequence).

V gene TRBV7-3 combines with J gene TRBJ2-7; TRBD2 agrees at 8 bases. The CDR3 consists of 14 residues. CDR1 is SGHTA and CDR2 is FQGTGA in the germline V gene. V gave up 5 bases and J gave up 3 bases; unmatched junction bases: 6. The CDR3 nucleotides read TGTGCCAGCAGCCCAACCGGGAGGGTCTACGAGCAGTACTTC. The encoded protein is CASSPTGRVYEQYF.

This clonotype was seen many times. This chain joins TRBV4-3 and TRBJ1-4; D is possibly TRBD1 (6 bases). Trimming removed 1 base from V and 5 bases from J, with 14 bases in between. The CDR3 is 16 amino acids. Germline V gene sequence: CDR1 LGHNA, CDR2 YSLEER. CDR3 nucleotide sequence: TGCGCCAGCAGCCAAGCCTGGGAGGGGGGAAATGAAAAACTGTTTTTT. Translated: CASSQAWEGGNEKLFF.

This clonotype has ten or more counts. This sequence joins TRBV7-9 and TRBJ2-5; 9 nucleotides align to TRBD1. Germline CDR1 and CDR2: SEHNR and FQNEAQ (reference sequence). V lost 4 bases to trimming and J lost 3 bases; unmatched junction nucleotides: 3. CDR3 length: 14 residues. CDR3 nucleotides: TGTGCCAGCAGCTGGGGACAGGGTGAAGAGACCCAGTACTTC. It is translated as CASSWGQGEETQYF.

This clonotype was seen repeatedly, ten times or more. The V and J genes are TRBV20-1 and TRBJ2-1, with a weak D call TRBD1 (9 bases). Trimming left V 6 bases short and J 7 bases short, with 19 bases between. Germline CDR1 reads DFQATT; CDR2 reads SNEGSKA (reference sequence). The CDR3 is made up of 14 amino acids. CDR3 DNA: TGCAGTGCCGGGAGGGGGACAGGGAATAATGAGCAGTTCTTC. Its protein is CSAGRGTGNNEQFF.

The V call is TRBV7-4, the J call TRBJ2-3; no clear D. The CDR3 consists of 14 residues. Germline loops: CDR1 SGHVT, CDR2 SQSDAQ. Trimming took off 2 bases at V and 10 bases at J, with 16 bases between the two ends. The CDR3 here is CASSLMGTPGAQYF. CDR3 bases: TGTGCCAGCAGCTTAATGGGAACCCCAGGTGCGCAGTATTTT.

This clonotype has at least ten counts. The V gene is TRBV7-2, the J gene TRBJ2-7; 8 nucleotides match TRBD2. Germline CDR1 reads SGHTA; CDR2 reads FQGNSA. The CDR3 totals 16 residues. Trimming at V came to 3 bases and at J to 3 bases, leaving 10 bases not matched to a gene. The CDR3 is CASSFGGREESYEQYF. CDR3 sequence (DNA): TGTGCCAGCAGCTTTGGGGGGCGGGAGGAGAGCTACGAGCAGTACTTC.

At least ten counts were recorded for this clonotype. The chain joins TRBV28 to TRBJ1-2; no definite D call. The ends were cut back, 5 bases at V and 13 bases at J, with 20 bases in the middle. The germline CDR1 and CDR2 sequences are MDHEN and SYDVKM. The CDR3 has 13 amino acids. The CDR3 protein is CASSPTLRYGSTF. The DNA of the CDR3 is TGTGCCAGCAGTCCTACCCTGAGGTACGGAAGCACCTTC.

This clonotype was counted many times. The rearrangement joins TRBV12-5 to TRBJ2-1; 7 positions agree with TRBD2. The CDR3 has 15 residues. CDR1 LGHNT and CDR2 FRNRAP come from the germline V gene. With V trimmed by 3 bases and J by 5 bases, 7 bases remained unmatched. CDR3 DNA sequence: TGTGCTAGTGGTTTAGGGGACTACGGTAACAATGAGCAGTTCTTC. This gives the protein CASGLGDYGNNEQFF.